This T cell receptor beta chain is from a study of T cell changes during pregnancy in multiple sclerosis. This CDR3 spans 13 amino acids. Germline values: CDR1 SEHNR, CDR2 FQNEAQ (reference sequence). Trimming cost V 2 bases and J 12 bases, with 16 bases left between them. Some clones are missing from TCRdb's copy, which holds only in-frame ones; the method was immunoSEQ multiplex PCR. This sample has approximately 24,000 clones; around 87% occur once, and the top ten carry 1%. This clone has just a few counts. The specimen was CD4+ T cells from peripheral blood mononuclear cells, collected in the second trimester of pregnancy. This clonotype was obtained from a female donor in good health, enrolled as a control in a pregnancy study. The chain carries TRBV7-9 and TRBJ1-1; a weak D match, TRBD1 (6 bases). The CDR3 sequence is CASSLIWEQGPFF. CDR3 nucleotide sequence: TGTGCCAGCAGCTTAATATGGGAGCAGGGGCCTTTCTTT.